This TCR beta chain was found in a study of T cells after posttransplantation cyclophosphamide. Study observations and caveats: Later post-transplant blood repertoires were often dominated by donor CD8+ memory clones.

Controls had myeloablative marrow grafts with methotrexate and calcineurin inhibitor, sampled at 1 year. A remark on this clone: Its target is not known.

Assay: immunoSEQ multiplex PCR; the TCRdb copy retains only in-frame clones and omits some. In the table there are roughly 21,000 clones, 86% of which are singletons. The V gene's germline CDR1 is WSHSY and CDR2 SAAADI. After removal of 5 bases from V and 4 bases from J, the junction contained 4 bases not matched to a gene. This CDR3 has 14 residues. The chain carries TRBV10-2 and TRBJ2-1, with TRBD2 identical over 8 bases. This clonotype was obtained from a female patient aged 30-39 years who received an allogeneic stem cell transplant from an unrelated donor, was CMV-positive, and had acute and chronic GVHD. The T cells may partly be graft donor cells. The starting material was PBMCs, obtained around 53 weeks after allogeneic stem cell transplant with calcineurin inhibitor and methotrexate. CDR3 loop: CASSRRGEYNEQFF. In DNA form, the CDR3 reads TGCGCCAGCAGTCGGCGGGGGGAATACAATGAGCAGTTCTTC.